What follows describes a single TCR beta chain. Its antigen remains unidentified. This sample also contains other DNA sequences that code for the same CDR3. The sample belongs to a study of cytomegalovirus exposure and HLA in healthy donors. Study conclusions and caveats: TCR association rates varied by HLA locus in a later analysis, with DRB1 highest and HLA-C lowest.

V lost 3 bases, J lost 4 bases, and 10 bases lay in between. Per the germline V gene, CDR1 is LNHDA and CDR2 is SQIVND (reference sequence). This CDR3 has 14 amino acids. Both 60 Vbeta primers and 13 Jbeta primers went into the PCR. The table came from immunoSEQ multiplex PCR; TCRdb's copy has only in-frame clones and leaves some out. The sample holds roughly 200,000 clones, about nine tenths seen once. Sequenced: PBMCs. This receptor was taken from a boy aged 2 to 9 in good health and CMV-seronegative. The chain links TRBV19 to TRBJ1-5, with D possibly TRBD1 on 5 matching bases. CDR3 residues: CASSIRDSNQPQHF. Here the CDR3 DNA reads TGTGCCAGTAGTATCAGGGATTCAAATCAGCCCCAGCATTTT. The full variable domain, in which reference TRBV19 and TRBJ1-5 provide the parts outside the CDR3, is DGGITQSPKYLFRKEGQNVTLSCEQNLNHDAMYWYRQDPGQGLRLIYYSQIVNDFQKGDIAEGYSVSREKKESFPLTVTSAQKNPTAFYLCASSIRDSNQPQHFGDGTRLSIL.